The 23 T cell receptor beta chains listed next were all sequenced from one sample in a study of cytomegalovirus exposure and HLA in healthy donors. Vbeta (60) and Jbeta (13) primers were used in the PCR. Some clones are missing from TCRdb's copy, which holds only in-frame ones; the method was immunoSEQ multiplex PCR. This table holds fewer than 100,000 clones, around 77% found once. Sequenced input: PBMCs. The receptor source for this set is a man in his forties in good health and CMV-seronegative.

The V and J genes are TRBV7-9 and TRBJ1-3; D is uncertain. CDR1 and CDR2 from the germline V gene are SEHNR and FQNEAQ (reference sequence). The CDR3 has 14 residues. Trimming cost V 5 bases and J 7 bases, with 15 bases left between them. This CDR3 reads CASSKDSVGNTIYF. The DNA for the CDR3 is TGTGCCAGCAGCAAGGACTCTGTGGGGAACACCATATATTTT.

This clone came up once. The chain combines TRBV25-1 with TRBJ1-4; D unclear. Germline CDR1 is MGHDK and CDR2 is SYGVNS. V was cut by 2 bases and J by 10 bases, with 5 bases left in between. The CDR3 runs to 11 residues. CDR3: CASSEAVKLFF. The CDR3 DNA reads as TGTGCCAGCAGTGAAGCGGTAAAACTGTTTTTT.

This clone turned up a few times. The V gene is TRBV6-4, the J gene TRBJ2-1; 12 positions match TRBD1. The V and J ends lost 5 bases and 8 bases, in that order; junction bases with no gene match: 4. This CDR3 has 14 residues. Germline CDR1 is MRHNA and CDR2 is SNTAGT. In DNA, the CDR3 is TGTGCCAGCAGTCCCGGGACAGGGGGCGATGAGCAGTTCTTC. Translated: CASSPGTGGDEQFF.

The chain recombines TRBV28 with TRBJ2-6; D possibly corresponds to TRBD1 (5 bases). This CDR3 has 15 residues. CDR1 is MDHEN and CDR2 is SYDVKM in the germline V gene. V lost 3 bases, J lost 1 base, and 7 bases lay in between. CDR3 DNA: TGTGCCAGCAGTTTGGCAGGGTCTGGGGCCAACGTCCTGACTTTC. Protein sequence: CASSLAGSGANVLTF.

The chain combines TRBV27 with TRBJ1-2; TRBD1 is a possible D gene (6 bases). Germline CDR1 reads MNHEY; CDR2 reads SMNVEV (reference sequence). This CDR3 region has 12 residues. Trimming took 3 bases from V and 8 from J, leaving 10 bases between them. This CDR3 is CASSFRGGGYTF. The CDR3 nucleotides read TGTGCCAGCAGTTTCCGGGGGGGCGGCTACACCTTC.

In the case of this clone: This sample includes further DNA sequences coding for the same CDR3. The gene calls are TRBV29-1 and TRBJ1-1; 7 bases are shared with TRBD1. After removal of 2 bases from V and 2 bases from J, the junction contained 2 bases not matched to a gene. Germline CDR1 is SQVTM and CDR2 is ANQGSEA. There are 13 residues in the CDR3. The CDR3 loop is CSVETGVNTEAFF. The CDR3 nucleotides are TGCAGCGTTGAAACAGGGGTTAACACTGAAGCTTTCTTT.

The chain carries TRBV4-2 and TRBJ2-1; 7 positions match TRBD2. The CDR3 is 14 residues long. J was trimmed by 9 bases and V by 0 bases; bases with no gene match: 5. Germline V gene lookup returns CDR1 LGHNA and CDR2 YNFKEQ. The CDR3 loop is CASSQDPGGGEQFF. The CDR3 region has the DNA TGTGCCAGCAGCCAAGATCCGGGGGGAGGTGAGCAGTTCTTC.

The chain links TRBV5-6 to TRBJ1-2; TRBD1 agrees at 7 bases. Germline CDR1 reads SGHDT; CDR2 reads YYEEEE. V trimming: 4 bases; J trimming: 6 bases; junction bases outside the gene matches: 18. The CDR3 consists of 17 residues. The CDR3 coding sequence is TGTGCCAGCAGCACGAGTAAGACAGGGCGAGCGATCAATGGCTACACCTTC. Its translation is CASSTSKTGRAINGYTF.

The CDR3 loop reads CATSRANRDHEQYF. DNA for the CDR3: TGTGCCACCAGCAGAGCAAACAGGGATCACGAGCAGTACTTC. This chain joins TRBV15 and TRBJ2-7, with D possibly matching TRBD1 (6 bases). The CDR3 spans 14 residues. Germline loops: CDR1 LNHNV, CDR2 YYDKDF (reference sequence). V dropped 1 base and J dropped 5 bases, with 12 bases sitting between them.

This clone was seen a handful of times. CDR3 region: CASSSVGGRDTQYF. As DNA, the CDR3 is TGTGCCAGCAGCTCCGTCGGAGGCCGGGATACGCAGTATTTT. The chain has TRBV11-2 and TRBJ2-3; tentative D call: TRBD2 (5 bases). Per the germline V gene, CDR1 is SGHAT and CDR2 is FQNNGV. CDR3 length: 14 amino acids. Trimming left V 4 bases short and J 6 bases short, with 14 bases between.

The chain recombines TRBV28 with TRBJ1-2, with D perhaps TRBD1 (5 bases). In germline, CDR1 is MDHEN, CDR2 SYDVKM. V gave up 6 bases and J gave up 2 bases, with 13 bases separating them. The length of the CDR3 is 14 residues. This CDR3 is CASSSVGGNYGYTF. CDR3 DNA: TGTGCCAGCAGCTCCGTGGGGGGGAACTATGGCTACACCTTC.

This clone has a handful of counts. This chain connects TRBV11-1 to TRBJ2-5; 10 nucleotides line up with TRBD1. Germline V gene data show CDR1 as SGHAT and CDR2 as FQDESV (reference sequence). Trimming cost V 5 bases and J 4 bases; bases outside gene matches: 10. This CDR3 is 16 amino acids long. DNA for the CDR3: TGTGCCAGCAGCCCGCGGGACAGGGGAATAGTAGAGACCCAGTACTTC. Its translation is CASSPRDRGIVETQYF. Filled out from reference TRBV11-1 and TRBJ2-5, the complete variable domain reads EAEVAQSPRYKITEKSQAVAFWCDPISGHATLYWYRQILGQGPELLVQFQDESVVDDSQLPKDRFSAERLKGVDSTLKIQPAELGDSAMYLCASSPRDRGIVETQYFGPGTRLLVL.

Worth noting for this clone: This same CDR3 is encoded by further DNA sequences in the sample. The rearrangement joins TRBV30 to TRBJ2-2; 8 bases match TRBD1. Germline V gene lookup returns CDR1 GTSNPN and CDR2 SVGIG (reference sequence). Trimming cost V 1 base and J 5 bases; bases outside gene matches: 0. The CDR3 sequence is 13 residues long. CDR3: CAWSGQGTGELFF. The CDR3 nucleotides are TGTGCCTGGAGTGGACAGGGGACCGGGGAGCTGTTTTTT.

The chain employs TRBV2 and TRBJ2-1, with 10 bases matching TRBD2. V was clipped by 3 bases and J by 1 base; unmatched bases: 3. The germline CDR1 and CDR2 sequences are SNHLY and FYNNEI. The CDR3 is made up of 16 amino acids. CDR3 loop: CASSDQRGGSYNEQFF. As DNA, the CDR3 is TGTGCCAGCAGTGACCAGCGGGGGGGTTCCTACAATGAGCAGTTCTTC.

The V call is TRBV10-1, the J call TRBJ2-1; 10 bases fit TRBD1. Germline lookup yields CDR1 WNHNN and CDR2 SYGVQD (reference sequence). The CDR3 spans 14 residues. V shed 6 bases and J 5 bases; nucleotides not matched to a gene: 4. CDR3 loop: CASRSDRGNNEQFF. DNA of the CDR3: TGCGCCAGCAGATCGGACAGGGGGAACAATGAGCAGTTCTTC.

The chain has TRBV10-3 and TRBJ1-5, with D possibly being TRBD1 (5 bases). From germline, CDR1 is ENHRY and CDR2 SYGVKD. CDR3 length: 14 residues. V lost 8 bases and J lost 0, with 11 bases in between. CDR3 sequence (DNA): TGTGCCATCTCAGGGTCCAGTAGCAATCAGCCCCAGCATTTT. Translating gives CAISGSSSNQPQHF.

The chain has TRBV5-1 and TRBJ1-4, with D maybe TRBD1 (6 bases). Trimming removed 0 bases at V and 8 bases at J, with 14 bases between. This CDR3 is 15 amino acids long. Germline V gives CDR1 SGHRS, CDR2 YFSETQ. CDR3 in amino acids: CASSLDGGAYEKLFF. CDR3 sequence (DNA): TGCGCCAGCAGCTTGGACGGGGGGGCGTACGAAAAACTGTTTTTT.

The gene calls are TRBV27 and TRBJ1-1; 9 bases fit TRBD1. V shed 2 bases, J shed 9 bases, and the junction held 10 bases outside the gene matches. This CDR3 comprises 15 residues. Germline lookup yields CDR1 MNHEY and CDR2 SMNVEV (reference sequence). CDR3 DNA sequence: TGTGCCAGCAGTTTACTACAGGGGGCGAGCCTACAAGCTTTCTTT. Encoded protein: CASSLLQGASLQAFF.

This rearrangement joins TRBV7-8 to TRBJ2-7, with 8 nucleotides matching TRBD1. CDR1 and CDR2 (germline): SGHVS, FQNEAQ. CDR3 length equals 17 residues. The J segment lost 3 bases and the V segment lost 1 base, leaving 11 bases of the junction unmatched. The CDR3 loop is CASSLEAGGSWYYEQYF. The CDR3 region has the DNA TGTGCCAGCAGCTTAGAGGCAGGGGGCTCGTGGTACTACGAGCAGTACTTC.

V gene TRBV28 combines with J gene TRBJ2-7; the match to TRBD1 covers 10 bases. There are 16 residues in the CDR3. The ends lost 6 bases at V and 5 bases at J; junction bases unmatched: 13. The germline gives CDR1 MDHEN, CDR2 SYDVKM. CDR3 in amino acids: CASRTAPGQGSHEQYF. The CDR3, as DNA: TGTGCCAGCAGGACCGCACCGGGACAGGGGTCCCACGAGCAGTACTTC.

J is TRBJ2-7 and V is TRBV5-4; tentatively, D is TRBD2 (6 bases). The V and J ends lost 5 bases and 5 bases respectively, with 14 bases between them. Germline V lookup: CDR1 SGHNT, CDR2 YYREEE (reference sequence). The CDR3 length is 13 residues. CDR3 bases: TGTGCCAGCAGGGGGGGTTTAGGGAACGAGCAGTACTTC. Amino acid sequence: CASRGGLGNEQYF.

In its sample, this clone was seen once. The chain couples TRBV27 to TRBJ2-7; a weak D match, TRBD1 (6 bases). Trimming cost V 2 bases and J 4 bases, with 12 bases left between them. The CDR3 has 14 amino acids. Germline V gene lookup returns CDR1 MNHEY and CDR2 SMNVEV (reference sequence). The CDR3 sequence: CASSLSTGMYEQYF. Here the CDR3 DNA reads TGTGCCAGCAGTTTAAGTACAGGGATGTACGAGCAGTACTTC.

The CDR3 coding sequence is TGTGCCAGCAGTCAACAGGGGGGGTATGGCTACACCTTC. It translates to CASSQQGGYGYTF. The chain recombines TRBV27 with TRBJ1-2; 8 positions agree with TRBD1. Germline V gene sequence: CDR1 MNHEY, CDR2 SMNVEV (reference sequence). Unmatched junction bases numbered 4, after V lost 5 bases and J lost 5 bases. The length of the CDR3 is 13 residues.